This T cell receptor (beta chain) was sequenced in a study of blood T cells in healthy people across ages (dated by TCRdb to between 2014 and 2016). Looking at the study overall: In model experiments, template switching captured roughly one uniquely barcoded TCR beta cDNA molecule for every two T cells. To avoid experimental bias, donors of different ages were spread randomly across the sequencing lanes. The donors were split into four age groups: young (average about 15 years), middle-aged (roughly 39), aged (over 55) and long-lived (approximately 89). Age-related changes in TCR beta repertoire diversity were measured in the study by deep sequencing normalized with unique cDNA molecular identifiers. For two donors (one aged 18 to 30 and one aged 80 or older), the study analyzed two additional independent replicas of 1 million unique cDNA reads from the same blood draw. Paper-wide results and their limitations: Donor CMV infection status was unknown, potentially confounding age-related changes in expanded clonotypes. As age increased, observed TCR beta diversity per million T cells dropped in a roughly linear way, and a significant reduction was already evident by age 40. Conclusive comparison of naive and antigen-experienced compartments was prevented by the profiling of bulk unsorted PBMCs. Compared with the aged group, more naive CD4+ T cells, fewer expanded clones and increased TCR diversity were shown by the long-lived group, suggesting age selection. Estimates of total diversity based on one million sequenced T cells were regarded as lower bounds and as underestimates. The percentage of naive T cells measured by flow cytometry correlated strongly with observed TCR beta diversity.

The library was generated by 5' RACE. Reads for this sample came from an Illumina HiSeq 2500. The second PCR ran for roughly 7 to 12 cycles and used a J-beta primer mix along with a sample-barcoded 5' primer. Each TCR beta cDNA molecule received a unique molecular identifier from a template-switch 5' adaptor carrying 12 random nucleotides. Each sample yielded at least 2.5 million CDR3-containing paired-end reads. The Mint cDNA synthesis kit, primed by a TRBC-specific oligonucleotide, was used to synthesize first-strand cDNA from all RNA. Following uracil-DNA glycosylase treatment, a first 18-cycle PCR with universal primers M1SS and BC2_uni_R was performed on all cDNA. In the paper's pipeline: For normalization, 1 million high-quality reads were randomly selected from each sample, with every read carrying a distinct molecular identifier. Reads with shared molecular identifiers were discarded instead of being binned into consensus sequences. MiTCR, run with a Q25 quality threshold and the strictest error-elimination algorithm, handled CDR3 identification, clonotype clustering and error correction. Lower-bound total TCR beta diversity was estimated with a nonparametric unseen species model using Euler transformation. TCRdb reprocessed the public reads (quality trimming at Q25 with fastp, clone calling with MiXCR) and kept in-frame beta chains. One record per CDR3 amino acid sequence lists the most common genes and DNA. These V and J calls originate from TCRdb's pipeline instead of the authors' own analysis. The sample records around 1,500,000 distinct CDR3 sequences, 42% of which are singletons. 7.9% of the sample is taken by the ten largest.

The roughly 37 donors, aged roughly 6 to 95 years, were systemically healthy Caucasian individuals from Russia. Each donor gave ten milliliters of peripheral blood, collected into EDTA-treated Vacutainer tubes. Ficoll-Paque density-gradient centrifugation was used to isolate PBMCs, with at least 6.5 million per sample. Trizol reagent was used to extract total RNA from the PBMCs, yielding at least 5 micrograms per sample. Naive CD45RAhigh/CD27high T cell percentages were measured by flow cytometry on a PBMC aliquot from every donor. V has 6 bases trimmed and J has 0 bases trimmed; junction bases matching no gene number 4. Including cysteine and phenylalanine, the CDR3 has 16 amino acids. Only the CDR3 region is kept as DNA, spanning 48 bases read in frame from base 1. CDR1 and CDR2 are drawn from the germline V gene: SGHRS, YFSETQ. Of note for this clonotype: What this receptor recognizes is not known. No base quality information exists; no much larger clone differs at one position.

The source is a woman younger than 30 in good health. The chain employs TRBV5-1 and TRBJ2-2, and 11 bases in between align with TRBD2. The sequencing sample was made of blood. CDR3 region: CASTSSGRPNTGELFF. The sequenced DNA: TGCGCCAGCACTTCTAGCGGGAGGCCGAACACCGGGGAGCTGTTTTTT.